The 17 T cell receptor beta chains presented below share a single source sample, sequenced in a study of PD-1 blockade in classical Hodgkin lymphoma. Data came from immunoSEQ multiplex PCR; TCRdb stores just in-frame clones and leaves some out. The sample consists of about 6,900 clones, 75% to 90% of them appearing once. The time point is: cycle 4 day 1 (C4D1), after 6 weeks of nivolumab. Brentuximab vedotin exposure varied, and every patient relapsed after autologous stem cell transplantation. Sample: peripheral blood mononuclear cells (PBMCs), taken before the fourth cycle of nivolumab. All receptors come from a human donor with classical Hodgkin lymphoma.

V usage is TRBV19 and J usage is TRBJ1-5; tentatively, D is TRBD1 (5 bases). The CDR3 consists of 12 residues. The V end was cut by 11 bases, the J end by 5 bases, with 13 bases between. Germline assignment: CDR1 LNHDA and CDR2 SQIVND (reference sequence). The CDR3 nucleotides are TGTGCCGGGGGAAGTGGGGATCAGCCCCAGCATTTT. Amino acids: CAGGSGDQPQHF. Using reference TRBV19 and TRBJ1-5 for the parts outside the CDR3, the full variable domain is DGGITQSPKYLFRKEGQNVTLSCEQNLNHDAMYWYRQDPGQGLRLIYYSQIVNDFQKGDIAEGYSVSREKKESFPLTVTSAQKNPTAFYLCAGGSGDQPQHFGDGTRLSIL.

The chain uses TRBV6-1 and TRBJ1-1; D is ambiguous. Germline V CDR1 and CDR2: MNHNS, SASEGT. Trimming took 5 bases from V and 4 from J, leaving 17 bases between them. CDR3 size: 15 residues. CDR3 sequence reads: CASSHTRRYGTEAFF. The DNA of the CDR3 is TGTGCCAGCAGTCACACCCGGAGGTACGGCACTGAAGCTTTCTTT.

The chain combines TRBV9 with TRBJ2-1; maybe TRBD1 (6 bases). The CDR3 sequence is 15 residues long. CDR1 is SGDLS and CDR2 is YYNGEE in the germline V gene. Trimming removed 2 bases from V and 0 bases from J, with 9 bases in between. The CDR3 region is CASSVGHSSYNEQFF. CDR3 in DNA: TGTGCCAGCAGCGTGGGACACAGCTCCTACAATGAGCAGTTCTTC.

V and J are TRBV18 and TRBJ2-5, with 8 nucleotides matching TRBD2. The CDR3 runs to 13 residues. The trim removed 5 bases at V and 5 bases at J, leaving 4 bases unmatched. Germline CDR1 KGHSH, CDR2 LQKENI. The CDR3 DNA reads as TGTGCCAGCTCATTAGCGGGGTCGGAGACCCAGTACTTC. Encoded protein: CASSLAGSETQYF.

On this clone: The sample contains more than one DNA sequence encoding this CDR3. This sequence joins TRBV5-1 and TRBJ2-3; 8 nucleotides agree with TRBD1. There are 16 residues in the CDR3. V lost 0 bases and J lost 6; bases outside the gene matches: 9. Germline V lookup: CDR1 SGHRS, CDR2 YFSETQ. CDR3: CASSLATGAPTDTQYF. CDR3 nucleotide sequence: TGCGCCAGCAGCTTGGCGACAGGGGCTCCCACGGATACGCAGTATTTT.

The rearrangement joins TRBV7-9 to TRBJ2-7; possible D gene TRBD1, 7 bases. Germline CDR1 reads SEHNR; CDR2 reads FQNEAQ (reference sequence). The CDR3 sequence is 14 residues long. The V end was cut by 5 bases, the J end by 6 bases, with 17 bases between. The CDR3 region is CASSPGDRGGEQYV. DNA for the CDR3: TGTGCCAGCAGCCCGGGGGACAGAGGCGGCGAGCAGTACGTC.

V is TRBV11-3 and J is TRBJ1-6, with a possible D match to TRBD1 (6 bases). This CDR3 region has 13 residues. V was cut by 6 bases and J by 7 bases, with 10 bases left in between. Germline loops: CDR1 SGHNT, CDR2 YENEEA. The CDR3 bases are TGTGCCAGCAGTGGACAGACCAATTCACCCCTCCACTTT. It is translated as CASSGQTNSPLHF.

V is TRBV11-3 and J is TRBJ2-2; TRBD2 matches 7 bases. The CDR3 loop spans 16 amino acids. The ends lost 8 bases at V and 6 bases at J; junction bases unmatched: 15. CDR1 and CDR2 (germline): SGHNT, YENEEA. In nucleotides, the CDR3 is TGTGCCAGCGCCCTGGGGGGGACCGCACGACCCGGGGAGCTGTTTTTT. Its protein product is CASALGGTARPGELFF.

This chain uses TRBV19 with TRBJ1-4; possible D gene TRBD1, 5 bases. Trimming cost V 10 bases and J 3 bases, with 18 bases left between them. The CDR3 has 15 amino acids. Per germline, CDR1 LNHDA and CDR2 SQIVND (reference sequence). The DNA of the CDR3 is TGTGCCACCACACGGGGGGAGCAGTCTAATGAAAAACTGTTTTTT. Residues: CATTRGEQSNEKLFF.

Only a few counts were recorded for this clone. The chain is built from TRBV11-2 and TRBJ1-2; 7 nucleotides agree with TRBD1. V shed 6 bases and J 8 bases; nucleotides not matched to a gene: 6. The length of the CDR3 is 12 residues. CDR1 is SGHAT, CDR2 FQNNGV, per germline. CDR3 coding DNA: TGTGCCAGCAGTCCGTACAGGGGCGGCTACACCTTC. Protein product: CASSPYRGGYTF. The whole variable domain, filled in from reference TRBV11-2 and TRBJ1-2, reads EAGVAQSPRYKIIEKRQSVAFWCNPISGHATLYWYQQILGQGPKLLIQFQNNGVVDDSQLPKDRFSAERLKGVDSTLKIQPAKLEDSAVYLCASSPYRGGYTFGSGTRLTVV.

The gene calls are TRBV10-1 and TRBJ2-5; D is ambiguous. V dropped 0 bases and J dropped 5 bases, with 22 bases sitting between them. This CDR3 contains 18 residues. Looked up from germline, CDR1 is WNHNN and CDR2 is SYGVQD (reference sequence). The CDR3 DNA reads as TGCGCCAGCAGTGAGTCAAGGATCTCTGGTTCGTCGGTTGAGACCCAGTACTTC. Protein: CASSESRISGSSVETQYF.

The count of this clone is one. This rearrangement joins TRBV7-9 to TRBJ1-3; TRBD1 might be the D (6 bases). V lost 2 bases, J lost 3 bases, and 20 bases lay in between. CDR1 SEHNR and CDR2 FQNEAQ come from the germline V gene (reference sequence). The CDR3 is 18 amino acids. Here the CDR3 reads CASSLKGQGLTGGNTIYF. CDR3 sequence (DNA): TGTGCCAGCAGCTTAAAGGGTCAGGGGCTAACGGGTGGAAACACCATATATTTT.

The rearrangement joins TRBV7-9 to TRBJ1-2; D uncertain. The germline gives CDR1 SEHNR, CDR2 FQNEAQ (reference sequence). V lost 0 bases and J lost 8, with 7 bases in between. This CDR3 region has 12 residues. As DNA, the CDR3 is TGTGCCAGCAGCTTAGCTACGGCCGGCTACACCTTC. The encoded protein is CASSLATAGYTF.

This chain connects TRBV7-2 to TRBJ1-2; D uncertain. Germline V lookup: CDR1 SGHTA, CDR2 FQGNSA. CDR3 size: 11 residues. Trimming removed 2 bases at V and 6 bases at J, with 4 bases between. CDR3: CASSLHDGYTF. The CDR3 bases are TGTGCCAGCAGCTTACACGATGGCTACACCTTC.

The V gene is TRBV27, the J gene TRBJ2-7, with 7 bases aligning to TRBD1. Germline CDR1 MNHEY, CDR2 SMNVEV (reference sequence). The CDR3 consists of 14 residues. V lost 6 bases, J lost 5 bases, and 10 bases stayed unmatched. The CDR3 bases are TGTGCCAGCAGGGAGACAGGGAACATCGACGAGCAGTACGTC. It specifies CASRETGNIDEQYV.

This clone showed up just once. V gene TRBV4-1 combines with J gene TRBJ1-4; D is ambiguous. In germline, CDR1 is MGHRA, CDR2 YSYEKL. V gave up 2 bases and J gave up 0 bases, with 13 bases separating them. This CDR3 comprises 17 residues. The CDR3 loop is CASSQTDHRPTNEKLFF. The CDR3 coding sequence is TGCGCCAGCAGCCAAACGGACCATCGACCAACTAATGAAAAACTGTTTTTT.

The CDR3 sequence: CAISDPPTQYF. The CDR3 DNA is TGTGCCATCAGTGATCCCCCAACACAGTATTTT. This chain uses TRBV10-3 with TRBJ2-3; no firm D call. The germline V and J ends were trimmed by 3 bases and 12 bases, with 10 bases remaining between them. Germline CDR1 is ENHRY and CDR2 is SYGVKD. There are 11 residues in the CDR3.